This T cell receptor (beta chain) was captured by sequencing in a study of shared clonotypes between healthy human individuals. This clone was counted once. Generated by immunoSEQ multiplex PCR, the TCRdb table keeps only in-frame clones and is missing some. The sample records approximately 500,000 clones, about 95% being singletons. With 5 bases clipped from V and 0 bases from J, the junction kept 16 bases outside the gene matches. Germline V gene data show CDR1 as SGHVS and CDR2 as FQNEAQ. The CDR3 extends over 19 amino acids. The receptor was derived from a woman under 40 in good health. This chain uses TRBV7-8 with TRBJ2-7; 10 bases align to TRBD2. The sequenced sample consisted of naive CD4+ T cells sorted from blood. The sample's subset: CD45RA+ positively selected. The DNA for the CDR3 is TGTGCCAGCAGCCCTAGGACTAGCGGACCCGCGGGCTCCTCCTACGAGCAGTACTTC. Translating it yields CASSPRTSGPAGSSYEQYF.